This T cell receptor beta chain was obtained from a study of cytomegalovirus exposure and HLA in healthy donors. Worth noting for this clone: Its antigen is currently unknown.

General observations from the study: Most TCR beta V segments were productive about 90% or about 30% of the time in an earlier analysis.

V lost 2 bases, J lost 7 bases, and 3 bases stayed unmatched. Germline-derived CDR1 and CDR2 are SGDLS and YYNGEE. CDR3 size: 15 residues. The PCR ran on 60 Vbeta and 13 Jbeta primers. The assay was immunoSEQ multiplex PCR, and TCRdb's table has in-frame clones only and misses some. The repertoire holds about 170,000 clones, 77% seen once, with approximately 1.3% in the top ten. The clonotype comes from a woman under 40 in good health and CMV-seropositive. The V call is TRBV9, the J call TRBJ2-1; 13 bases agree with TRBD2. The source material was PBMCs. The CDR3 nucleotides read TGTGCCAGCAGCGTTGGGACTAGCGGGATAAATGAGCAGTTCTTC. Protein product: CASSVGTSGINEQFF.